The entry below describes one TCR beta chain. TCRdb reprocessed the 5' RACE reads and reports one entry per CDR3 protein, with no DNA. The specimen's table records 150,000 to 200,000 distinct CDR3 sequences. These data belong to a study of T cells expressing NK-cell markers. CDR3 length equals 16 residues. From germline, CDR1 is SGHDN and CDR2 FVKESK. The TCR was taken from a woman aged 18 to 69 in good health. The chain joins TRBV14 to TRBJ2-7; the D call of TRBD2 rests on TCRdb alone, since no DNA is present to check it. The sample was blood T cells: a sorted CD56 or NKG2C T cell subset, CD4+ or CD8+ T cells, or bulk PBMC T cells (not recorded which). The CDR3 spells CASSQERLAGTYEQYF.